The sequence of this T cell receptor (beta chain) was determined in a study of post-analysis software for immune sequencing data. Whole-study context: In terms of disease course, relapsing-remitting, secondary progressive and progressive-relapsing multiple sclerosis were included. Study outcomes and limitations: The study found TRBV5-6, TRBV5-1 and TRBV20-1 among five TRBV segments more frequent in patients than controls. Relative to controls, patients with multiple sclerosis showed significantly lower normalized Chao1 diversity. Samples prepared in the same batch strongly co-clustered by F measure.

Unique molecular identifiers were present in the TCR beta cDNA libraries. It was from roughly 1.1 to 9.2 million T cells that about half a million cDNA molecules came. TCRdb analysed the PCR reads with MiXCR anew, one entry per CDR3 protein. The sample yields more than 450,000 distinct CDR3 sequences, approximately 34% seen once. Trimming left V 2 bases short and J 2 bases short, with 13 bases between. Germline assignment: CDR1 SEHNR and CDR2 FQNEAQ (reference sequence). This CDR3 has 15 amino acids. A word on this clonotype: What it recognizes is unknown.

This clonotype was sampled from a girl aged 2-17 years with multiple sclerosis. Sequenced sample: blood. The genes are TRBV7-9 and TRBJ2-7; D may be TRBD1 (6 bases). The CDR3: CASSLSGTIPYEQYF. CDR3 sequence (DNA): TGTGCCAGCAGCTTATCCGGGACAATTCCCTACGAGCAGTACTTC. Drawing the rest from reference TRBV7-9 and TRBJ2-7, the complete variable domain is DTGVSQNPRHKITKRGQNVTFRCDPISEHNRLYWYRQTLGQGPEFLTYFQNEAQLEKSRLLSDRFSAERPKGSFSTLEIQRTEQGDSAMYLCASSLSGTIPYEQYFGPGTRLTVT.